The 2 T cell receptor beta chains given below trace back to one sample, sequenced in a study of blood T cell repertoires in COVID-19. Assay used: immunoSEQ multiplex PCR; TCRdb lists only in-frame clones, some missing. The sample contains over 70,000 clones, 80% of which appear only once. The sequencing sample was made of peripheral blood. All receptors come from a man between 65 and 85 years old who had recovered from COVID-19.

The CDR3 coding sequence is TGTGCCAGTGACCCGGGACAGGGGGCTGGGGAGCAGTACTTC. Amino acid sequence: CASDPGQGAGEQYF. V usage is TRBV19 and J usage is TRBJ2-7; 12 bases align to TRBD1. This CDR3 spans 14 amino acids. Per the germline V gene, CDR1 is LNHDA and CDR2 is SQIVND (reference sequence). J was trimmed by 7 bases and V by 8 bases; bases with no gene match: 9.

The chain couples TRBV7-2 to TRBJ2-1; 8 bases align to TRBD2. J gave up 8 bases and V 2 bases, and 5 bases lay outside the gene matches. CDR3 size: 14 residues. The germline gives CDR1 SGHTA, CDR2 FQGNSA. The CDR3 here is CASSLTSGAYEQFF. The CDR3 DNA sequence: TGTGCCAGCAGCTTAACTAGCGGCGCATATGAGCAGTTCTTC.